These 30 T cell receptor beta chains share one sample of origin, sequenced in a study of shared clonotypes between healthy human individuals. Sequenced by immunoSEQ multiplex PCR; TCRdb stores in-frame clones only, minus some. The sample lists about 380,000 clones, 90% to 98% seen once, with about 0.32% in the top ten. Sequenced material: memory CD8+ T cells sorted from blood. Subset indicated: CD45RO+ cells pooled with CCR7-negative TemRA cells. The receptors originated from a man under 40 in good health.

The chain couples TRBV9 to TRBJ2-7; possible D gene TRBD2, 5 bases. The CDR3 loop spans 15 amino acids. V shed 2 bases and J shed 0 bases, with 12 bases lying between them. CDR1 is SGDLS and CDR2 is YYNGEE in the germline V gene. CDR3 in DNA: TGTGCCAGCAGCGTCCTTCTAGCAGACTCCTACGAGCAGTACTTC. It specifies CASSVLLADSYEQYF.

In this sample, this clone turned up once. CDR3 amino acids: CASSVDGGADQPQHF. Here the CDR3 DNA reads TGTGCCAGCAGCGTAGATGGGGGGGCCGATCAGCCCCAGCATTTT. The chain combines TRBV9 with TRBJ1-5, with a tentative D call TRBD1 (6 bases). Deletions cut 0 bases from V and 5 bases from J, with 12 bases between. Germline V gives CDR1 SGDLS, CDR2 YYNGEE. There are 15 residues in the CDR3.

For the CDR3, the DNA is TGTGCCAGCAGTGGAAGGGCTAGCGGGAGGGATGAGCAGTTCTTC. This translates into CASSGRASGRDEQFF. The V call is TRBV25-1, the J call TRBJ2-1, with 12 nucleotides matching TRBD2. The junction had 6 bases not matched to a gene; V was cut back by 4 bases and J by 8 bases. The CDR3 contains 15 residues. CDR1 is MGHDK, CDR2 SYGVNS, per germline.

A remark on this clone: Other DNA sequences within the sample encode an identical CDR3. The gene calls are TRBV9 and TRBJ1-5; D is uncertain. This CDR3 region has 13 residues. CDR1 is SGDLS and CDR2 is YYNGEE in the germline V gene. The V and J ends lost 1 base and 2 bases respectively, with 4 bases between them. CDR3 sequence reads: CASSVQGNQPQHF. CDR3 nucleotides: TGTGCCAGCAGCGTACAGGGCAATCAGCCCCAGCATTTT.

The chain joins TRBV6-1 to TRBJ1-2; weak D call: TRBD1 (5 bases). Per germline, CDR1 MNHNS and CDR2 SASEGT. This CDR3 has 14 amino acids. V lost 0 bases, J lost 8 bases, and 13 bases lay in between. DNA of the CDR3: TGTGCCAGCAGTGAAGCGGGGGAGTTAAGGGGCTACACCTTC. Protein product: CASSEAGELRGYTF.

The gene calls are TRBV10-3 and TRBJ1-2; a possible D gene is TRBD1 (6 bases). This CDR3 is 11 amino acids long. The germline CDR1 and CDR2 sequences are ENHRY and SYGVKD. V was pared by 11 bases and J by 3 bases, with 10 bases between. CDR3 region: CAFAGDYGYTF. Here the CDR3 DNA reads TGTGCCTTCGCAGGGGACTATGGCTACACCTTC.

The chain couples TRBV5-6 to TRBJ1-2, with D uncertain. Trimming shortened V by 2 bases and J by 4 bases, and 12 bases separated the two germline ends. The CDR3 is 14 amino acids. Germline V gives CDR1 SGHDT, CDR2 YYEEEE. CDR3 region: CASSLRGGLYGYTF. The CDR3 DNA follows: TGTGCCAGCAGCTTAAGAGGCGGGCTCTATGGCTACACCTTC. The whole variable domain, remainder taken from reference TRBV5-6 and TRBJ1-2, is DAGVTQSPTHLIKTRGQQVTLRCSPKSGHDTVSWYQQALGQGPQFIFQYYEEEERQRGNFPDRFSGHQFPNYSSELNVNALLLGDSALYLCASSLRGGLYGYTFGSGTRLTVV.

The table lists this clone with a count of one. The chain is built from TRBV5-1 and TRBJ1-1; D unclear. The CDR3 runs to 13 residues. With 2 bases removed from V and 4 bases from J, the gap between germline ends came to 9 bases. Germline assignment: CDR1 SGHRS and CDR2 YFSETQ. CDR3 protein: CASSFGWATEAFF. The CDR3 DNA follows: TGCGCCAGCAGCTTTGGGTGGGCCACTGAAGCTTTCTTT. Variable domain in full (rest from reference TRBV5-1 and TRBJ1-1): KAGVTQTPRYLIKTRGQQVTLSCSPISGHRSVSWYQQTPGQGLQFLFEYFSETQRNKGNFPGRFSGRQFSNSRSEMNVSTLELGDSALYLCASSFGWATEAFFGQGTRLTVV.

V gene TRBV7-9 combines with J gene TRBJ2-1; 12 nucleotides agree with TRBD2. The V gene's germline CDR1 is SEHNR and CDR2 FQNEAQ (reference sequence). There are 18 residues in the CDR3. Germline trimming cut 8 bases from V and 5 bases from J; bases unmatched to any gene: 16. CDR3 amino acids: CASRLGLAGSRLDNEQFF. CDR3 bases: TGTGCCAGCCGTCTGGGACTAGCGGGCTCTCGATTGGACAATGAGCAGTTCTTC.

V and J are TRBV5-1 and TRBJ1-5; D is possibly TRBD1 (5 bases). V lost 4 bases to trimming and J lost 0 bases, with 8 bases between them. Germline CDR1 SGHRS, CDR2 YFSETQ. CDR3 length equals 14 residues. CDR3 amino acids: CASSPGSSNQPQHF. The CDR3 nucleotides are TGCGCCAGCAGCCCAGGGAGTAGCAATCAGCCCCAGCATTTT.

This chain connects TRBV6-5 to TRBJ2-7; 7 bases are a match to TRBD2. Germline CDR1 is MNHEY and CDR2 is SVGAGI. J gave up 4 bases and V 7 bases, and 13 bases lay outside the gene matches. The CDR3 runs 15 residues. The CDR3 DNA reads as TGTGCCAGCATCAAAGCGGGGTCCCCAACTTACGAGCAGTACTTC. Amino acid sequence: CASIKAGSPTYEQYF.

The rearrangement uses TRBV5-1 and TRBJ2-2; the match to TRBD2 covers 10 bases. Germline CDR1 is SGHRS and CDR2 is YFSETQ. Trimming at V came to 0 bases and at J to 4 bases, leaving 6 bases not matched to a gene. The CDR3 spans 17 residues. The CDR3 spells CASSLAPSGSSTGELFF. Here the CDR3 DNA reads TGCGCCAGCAGCTTGGCCCCTAGCGGGAGTTCCACCGGGGAGCTGTTTTTT.

The V and J genes are TRBV2 and TRBJ2-3, with TRBD2 matching over 10 bases. This CDR3 is 15 amino acids long. Germline assignment: CDR1 SNHLY and CDR2 FYNNEI. Trimming cost V 1 base and J 4 bases; bases outside gene matches: 2. The CDR3 bases are TGTGCCAGCAGTGAAGGGCTAGCGGGAGCAGATACGCAGTATTTT. It yields the protein CASSEGLAGADTQYF.

The J gene is TRBJ2-3, the V gene TRBV30; perhaps TRBD2 as D (6 bases). CDR3 length: 12 amino acids. V lost 8 bases and J lost 4, with 13 bases in between. Germline CDR1 GTSNPN, CDR2 SVGIG (reference sequence). This chain's CDR3 is CAGETSPDTQYF. The CDR3 DNA sequence: TGTGCCGGTGAGACTAGTCCAGATACGCAGTATTTT.

Here the CDR3 DNA reads TGCAGTGCTCAGCGGTCCTACGAGCAGTACTTC. It encodes CSAQRSYEQYF. The J gene is TRBJ2-7, the V gene TRBV20-1, with D possibly TRBD2 on 5 matching bases. Germline values: CDR1 DFQATT, CDR2 SNEGSKA (reference sequence). The length of the CDR3 is 11 residues. The V and J ends lost 5 bases and 1 base respectively, with 6 bases between them.

The V and J genes are TRBV10-1 and TRBJ2-7; D possibly corresponds to TRBD2 (5 bases). Deletions cut 6 bases from V and 4 bases from J, with 16 bases between. The CDR3 spans 14 residues. The germline CDR1 and CDR2 sequences are WNHNN and SYGVQD (reference sequence). DNA for the CDR3: TGCGCCAGCAGGAGGACTGTGCCTCGTTACGAGCAGTACTTC. Amino acid sequence: CASRRTVPRYEQYF.

The genes are TRBV30 and TRBJ1-6; no clear D gene. V was pared by 0 bases and J by 5 bases, with 14 bases between. This CDR3 region has 16 residues. The germline CDR1 and CDR2 sequences are GTSNPN and SVGIG (reference sequence). In DNA form, the CDR3 reads TGTGCCTGGAGTGTACTTAGGTGGCAGGATAATTCACCCCTCCACTTT. Protein product: CAWSVLRWQDNSPLHF. The full variable domain, rest sourced from reference TRBV30 and TRBJ1-6, is SQTIHQWPATLVQPVGSPLSLECTVEGTSNPNLYWYRQAAGRGLQLLFYSVGIGQISSEVPQNLSASRPQDRQFILSSKKLLLSDSGFYLCAWSVLRWQDNSPLHFGNGTRLTVT.

On this clone itself: No DNA is shown, since the ends of the CDR3 on it are uncertain; the CDR3 is the one TCRdb lists. The chain joins TRBV29-1 to TRBJ2-1; the D call TRBD2 from the table was never checked on the DNA. The length of the CDR3 is 14 amino acids, counting both ends. Germline V lookup: CDR1 SQVTM, CDR2 ANQGSEA. The CDR3 spells CSVAKGSGMTLPFF.

The rearrangement joins TRBV6-6 to TRBJ2-3; D unresolved. The CDR3 runs 14 residues. From germline, CDR1 is MNHNY and CDR2 SVGAGI (reference sequence). V lost 7 bases, J lost 4 bases, and 15 bases lay in between. CDR3 amino acids: CASIHDDWADTQYF. The CDR3 DNA reads as TGTGCCAGCATCCACGACGACTGGGCAGATACGCAGTATTTT.

The rearrangement links TRBV4-1 to TRBJ2-3; D uncertain. Between the trimmed V and J ends, which lost 1 base and 0 bases, there was a span of 14 bases. Germline loops: CDR1 MGHRA, CDR2 YSYEKL. This CDR3 has 17 residues. CDR3 sequence (DNA): TGCGCCAGCAGCCAAGGAAGGTTTCGATCTAGCACAGATACGCAGTATTTT. This gives the protein CASSQGRFRSSTDTQYF.

This chain uses TRBV4-1 with TRBJ2-3, with TRBD2 matching 15 bases. This CDR3 has 16 residues. CDR1 and CDR2 from the germline V gene are MGHRA and YSYEKL. The junction had 2 bases not matched to a gene; V was cut back by 3 bases and J by 4 bases. As DNA, the CDR3 is TGCGCCAGCAGCCAGAGGACTAGCGGGAGGGCAGATACGCAGTATTTT. Translation gives CASSQRTSGRADTQYF.

J is TRBJ2-1 and V is TRBV15, with 12 bases matching TRBD2. The CDR3 extends over 17 amino acids. Unmatched junction bases numbered 5, after V lost 0 bases and J lost 5 bases. The germline V gene encodes CDR1 LNHNV and CDR2 YYDKDF (reference sequence). CDR3 DNA: TGTGCCACCAGCAGAGAAGCTAGCGGGAGGGCAGACAATGAGCAGTTCTTC. Protein sequence: CATSREASGRADNEQFF.

The genes are TRBV27 and TRBJ1-1, with TRBD1 as a possible D gene (5 bases). Between the trimmed V and J ends, which lost 5 bases and 3 bases, there was a span of 19 bases. The germline V gene has CDR1 MNHEY and CDR2 SMNVEV (reference sequence). There are 16 residues in the CDR3. For the CDR3, the DNA is TGTGCCAGCAGTCCCCGATTTAGCAGAGGGGACACTGAAGCTTTCTTT. Its translation is CASSPRFSRGDTEAFF.

The rearrangement uses TRBV29-1 and TRBJ1-3; no reliable D call. Germline V gives CDR1 SQVTM, CDR2 ANQGSEA. Trimming stripped 3 bases from V and 4 bases from J, with 13 bases between. There are 14 residues in the CDR3. The chain's CDR3 is CSVERKVGGNTIYF. As DNA, the CDR3 is TGCAGCGTTGAGAGGAAGGTAGGGGGAAACACCATATATTTT. The full variable domain, rest sourced from reference TRBV29-1 and TRBJ1-3, is SAVISQKPSRDICQRGTSLTIQCQVDSQVTMMFWYRQQPGQSLTLIATANQGSEATYESGFVIDKFPISRPNLTFSTLTVSNMSPEDSSIYLCSVERKVGGNTIYFGEGSWLTVV.

V and J are TRBV5-5 and TRBJ1-1; tentatively, D is TRBD1 (5 bases). Germline loops: CDR1 SGHKS, CDR2 YYEKEE (reference sequence). This CDR3 is 14 amino acids long. The V end lost 3 bases, the J end lost 2 bases, and 11 bases lay between the germline ends. CDR3 loop: CASSSLRANTEAFF. DNA for the CDR3: TGTGCCAGCAGCTCCCTCAGGGCTAACACTGAAGCTTTCTTT.

The J gene is TRBJ2-3, the V gene TRBV28; 7 bases are shared with TRBD2. Per germline, CDR1 MDHEN and CDR2 SYDVKM. V lost 1 base and J lost 1; bases outside the gene matches: 2. The CDR3 length is 15 residues. CDR3 coding DNA: TGTGCCAGCAGTTTATTTGGGGGGGGCACAGATACGCAGTATTTT. This encodes CASSLFGGGTDTQYF.

CDR3 residues: CASSVARNQPQHF. The CDR3 DNA follows: TGTGCCAGCAGTGTTGCCCGCAATCAGCCCCAGCATTTT. The rearrangement uses TRBV6-5 and TRBJ1-5; D remains ambiguous. The CDR3 extends over 13 amino acids. The V and J ends lost 5 bases and 2 bases respectively, with 7 bases between them. Germline lookup yields CDR1 MNHEY and CDR2 SVGAGI.

The rearrangement joins TRBV4-2 to TRBJ2-7; D uncertain. V was shortened by 4 bases and J by 0 bases, with 13 bases between the two germline ends. CDR1 is LGHNA, CDR2 YNFKEQ, per germline. CDR3 length: 15 amino acids. The CDR3, as DNA: TGTGCCAGCAGCCTCAGATCTTCTATCTCCTACGAGCAGTACTTC. Protein: CASSLRSSISYEQYF.

The chain joins TRBV6-5 to TRBJ2-2, with D unclear. Germline loops: CDR1 MNHEY, CDR2 SVGAGI. The CDR3 runs 14 residues. V lost 0 bases and J lost 0, with 2 bases in between. CDR3 nucleotides: TGTGCCAGCAGTTACTCTACGAACACCGGGGAGCTGTTTTTT. Translating gives CASSYSTNTGELFF.

Turning to this clone: This specimen includes other DNA sequences encoding the same CDR3. The J gene is TRBJ2-7, the V gene TRBV5-4; D is uncertain. Trimming took off 0 bases at V and 3 bases at J, with 4 bases between the two ends. This CDR3 has 12 residues. Per germline, CDR1 SGHNT and CDR2 YYREEE (reference sequence). The CDR3 sequence is CASSLVGYEQYF. The CDR3, as DNA: TGTGCCAGCAGCTTGGTCGGCTACGAGCAGTACTTC.